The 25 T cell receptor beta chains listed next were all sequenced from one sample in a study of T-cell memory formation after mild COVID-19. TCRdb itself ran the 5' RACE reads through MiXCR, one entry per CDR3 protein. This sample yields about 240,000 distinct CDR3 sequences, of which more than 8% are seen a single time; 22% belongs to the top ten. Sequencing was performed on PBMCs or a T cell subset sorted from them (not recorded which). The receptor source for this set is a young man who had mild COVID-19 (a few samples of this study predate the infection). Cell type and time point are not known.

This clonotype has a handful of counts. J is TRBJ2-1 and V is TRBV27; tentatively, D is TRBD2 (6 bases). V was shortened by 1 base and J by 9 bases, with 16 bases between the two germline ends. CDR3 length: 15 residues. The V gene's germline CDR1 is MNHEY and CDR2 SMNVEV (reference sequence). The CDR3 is CASSLFGGEQREQFF. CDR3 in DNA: TGTGCCAGCAGTTTATTCGGCGGGGAACAACGTGAGCAGTTCTTC.

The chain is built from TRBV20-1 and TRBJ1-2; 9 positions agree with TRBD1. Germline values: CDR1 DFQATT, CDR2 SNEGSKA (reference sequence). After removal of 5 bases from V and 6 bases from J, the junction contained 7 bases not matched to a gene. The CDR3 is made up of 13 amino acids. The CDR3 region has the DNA TGCAGTGCTGAGAGGGGGGACAGGGATGGCTACACCTTC. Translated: CSAERGDRDGYTF.

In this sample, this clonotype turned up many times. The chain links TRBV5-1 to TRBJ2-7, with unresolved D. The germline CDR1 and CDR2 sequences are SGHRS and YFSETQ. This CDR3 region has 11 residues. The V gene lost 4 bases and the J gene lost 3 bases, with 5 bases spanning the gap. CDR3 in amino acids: CASSEFYEQYF. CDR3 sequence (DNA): TGCGCCAGCAGCGAGTTCTACGAGCAGTACTTC.

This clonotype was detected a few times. DNA of the CDR3: TGTGCCAGCAGTTACTGGCGGGGAAACACAGATACGCAGTATTTT. It translates to CASSYWRGNTDTQYF. V is TRBV6-2 or TRBV6-3 and J is TRBJ2-3; a possible D gene is TRBD2 (6 bases). The CDR3 has 15 residues. CDR1 and CDR2 from the germline V gene are MNHEY and SVGEGT. V lost 1 base and J lost 2, with 10 bases in between.

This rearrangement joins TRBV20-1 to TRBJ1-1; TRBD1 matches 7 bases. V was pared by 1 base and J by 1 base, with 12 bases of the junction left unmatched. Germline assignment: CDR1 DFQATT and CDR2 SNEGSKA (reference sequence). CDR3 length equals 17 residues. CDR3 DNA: TGCAGTGCTAGAGCCTCATACCGGGACAGAGAGAACACTGAAGCTTTCTTT. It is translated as CSARASYRDRENTEAFF.

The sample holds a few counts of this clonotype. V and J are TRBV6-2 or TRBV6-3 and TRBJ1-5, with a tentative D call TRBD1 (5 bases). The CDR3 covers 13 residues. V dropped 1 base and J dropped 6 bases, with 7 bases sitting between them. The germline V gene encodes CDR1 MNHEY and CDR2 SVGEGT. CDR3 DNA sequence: TGTGCCAGCAGTTACTGGCAGGGTCAGCCCCAGCATTTT. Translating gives CASSYWQGQPQHF.

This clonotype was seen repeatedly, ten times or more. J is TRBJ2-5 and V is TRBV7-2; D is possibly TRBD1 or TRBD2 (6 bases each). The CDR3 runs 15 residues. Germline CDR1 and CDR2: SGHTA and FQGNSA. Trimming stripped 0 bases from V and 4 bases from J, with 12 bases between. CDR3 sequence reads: CASSLASRGGETQYF. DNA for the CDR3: TGTGCCAGCAGCTTAGCCTCCAGGGGAGGAGAGACCCAGTACTTC.

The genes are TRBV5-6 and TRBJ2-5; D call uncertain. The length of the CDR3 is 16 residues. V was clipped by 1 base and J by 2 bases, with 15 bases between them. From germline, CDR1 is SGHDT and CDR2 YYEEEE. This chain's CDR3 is CASSLILRTSQETQYF. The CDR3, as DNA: TGTGCCAGCAGCTTGATTCTACGGACCTCTCAAGAGACCCAGTACTTC.

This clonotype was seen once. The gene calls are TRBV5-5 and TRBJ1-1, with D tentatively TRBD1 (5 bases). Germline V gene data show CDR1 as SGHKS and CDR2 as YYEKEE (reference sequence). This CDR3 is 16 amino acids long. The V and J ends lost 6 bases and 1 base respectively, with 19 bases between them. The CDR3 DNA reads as TGTGCCAGCATCGGCGGGGGTAGGACGGGGAACACTGAAGCTTTCTTT. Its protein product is CASIGGGRTGNTEAFF.

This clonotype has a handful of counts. In DNA form, the CDR3 reads TGTGCCAGCAGCTTAGTAGAGGGATACAATGAGCAGTTCTTC. As protein: CASSLVEGYNEQFF. The chain combines TRBV7-2 with TRBJ2-1; perhaps TRBD2 as D (5 bases). Germline CDR1 reads SGHTA; CDR2 reads FQGNSA. The ends were cut back, 1 base at V and 4 bases at J, with 8 bases in the middle. The CDR3 spans 14 residues.

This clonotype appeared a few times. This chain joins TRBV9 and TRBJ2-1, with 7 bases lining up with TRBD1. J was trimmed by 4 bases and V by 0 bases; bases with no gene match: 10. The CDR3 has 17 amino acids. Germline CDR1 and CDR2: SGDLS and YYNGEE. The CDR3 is CASSVELGTDPYNEQFF. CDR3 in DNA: TGTGCCAGCAGCGTAGAGCTAGGGACAGATCCTTACAATGAGCAGTTCTTC. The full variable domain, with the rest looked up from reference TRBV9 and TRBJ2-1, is DSGVTQTPKHLITATGQRVTLRCSPRSGDLSVYWYQQSLDQGLQFLIQYYNGEERAKGNILERFSAQQFPDLHSELNLSSLELGDSALYFCASSVELGTDPYNEQFFGPGTRLTVL.

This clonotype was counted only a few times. The CDR3 sequence is CSATSSTGRRAEAFF. CDR3 in DNA: TGCAGTGCTACCTCGTCCACAGGGAGAAGGGCTGAAGCTTTCTTT. This chain joins TRBV20-1 and TRBJ1-1; possible D gene TRBD1, 6 bases. V lost 4 bases, J lost 6 bases, and 21 bases lay in between. The CDR3 is 15 amino acids. CDR1 and CDR2 (germline): DFQATT, SNEGSKA (reference sequence).

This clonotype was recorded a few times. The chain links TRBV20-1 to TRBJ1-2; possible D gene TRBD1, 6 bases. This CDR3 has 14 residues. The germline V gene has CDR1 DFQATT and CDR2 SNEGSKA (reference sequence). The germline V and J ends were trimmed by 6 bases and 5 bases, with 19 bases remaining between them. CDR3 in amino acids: CSARGAGGEYGYTF. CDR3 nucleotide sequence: TGCAGTGCAAGGGGAGCGGGGGGCGAGTATGGCTACACCTTC.

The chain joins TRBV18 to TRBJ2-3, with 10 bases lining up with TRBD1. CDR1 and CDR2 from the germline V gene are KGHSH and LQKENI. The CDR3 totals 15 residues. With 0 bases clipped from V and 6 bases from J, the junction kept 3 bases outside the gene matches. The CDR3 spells CASSPPTGGWDTQYF. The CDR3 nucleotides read TGTGCCAGCTCACCACCGACAGGGGGCTGGGATACGCAGTATTTT.

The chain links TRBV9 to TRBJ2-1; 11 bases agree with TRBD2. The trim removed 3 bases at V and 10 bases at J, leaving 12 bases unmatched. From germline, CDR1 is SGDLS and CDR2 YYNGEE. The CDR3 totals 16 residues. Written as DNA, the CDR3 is TGTGCCAGCAGCGGGGTCGGGACTAGCGGCTTTGTAGAGCAGTTCTTC. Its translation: CASSGVGTSGFVEQFF.

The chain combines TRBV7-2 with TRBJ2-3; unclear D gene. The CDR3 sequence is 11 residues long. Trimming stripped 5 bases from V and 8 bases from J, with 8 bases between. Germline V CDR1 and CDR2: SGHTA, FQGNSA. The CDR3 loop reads CASSPTPTQYF. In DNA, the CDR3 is TGTGCCAGCAGCCCGACACCTACGCAGTATTTT.

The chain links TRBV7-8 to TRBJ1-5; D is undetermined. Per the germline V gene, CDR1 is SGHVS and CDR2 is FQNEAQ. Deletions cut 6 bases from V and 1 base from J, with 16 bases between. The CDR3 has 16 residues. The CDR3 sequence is CASSSDRGRSNQPQHF. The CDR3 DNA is TGTGCCAGCAGTTCCGATCGGGGTCGGAGCAATCAGCCCCAGCATTTT.

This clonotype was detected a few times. Here the CDR3 reads CASSSIRGTGPNSPLHF. For the CDR3, the DNA is TGTGCCAGCAGCTCTATCCGCGGGACAGGGCCGAATTCACCCCTCCACTTT. This chain joins TRBV11-2 and TRBJ1-6; 9 bases map to TRBD1. Germline CDR1 reads SGHAT; CDR2 reads FQNNGV. The CDR3 consists of 17 residues. V trimming: 4 bases; J trimming: 7 bases; junction bases outside the gene matches: 11.

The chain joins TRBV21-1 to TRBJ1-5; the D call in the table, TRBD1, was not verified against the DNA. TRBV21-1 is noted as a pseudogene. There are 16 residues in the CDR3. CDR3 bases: TGTGCCAGCAGCTTAAATCGGGACAGTGAGAGTCAGCCCCAGCATTTT. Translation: CASSLNRDSESQPQHF.

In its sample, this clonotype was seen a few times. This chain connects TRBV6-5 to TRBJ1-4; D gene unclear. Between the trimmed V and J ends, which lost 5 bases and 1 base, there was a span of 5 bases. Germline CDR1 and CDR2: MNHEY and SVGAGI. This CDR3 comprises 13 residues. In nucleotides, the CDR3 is TGTGCCAGCAGTGTACTAACTAATGAAAAACTGTTTTTT. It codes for CASSVLTNEKLFF.

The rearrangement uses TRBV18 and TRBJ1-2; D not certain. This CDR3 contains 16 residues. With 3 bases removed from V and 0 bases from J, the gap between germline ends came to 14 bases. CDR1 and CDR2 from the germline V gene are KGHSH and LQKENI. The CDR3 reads CASSPRKDPPNYGYTF. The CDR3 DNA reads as TGTGCCAGCTCACCCCGTAAAGACCCACCTAACTATGGCTACACCTTC. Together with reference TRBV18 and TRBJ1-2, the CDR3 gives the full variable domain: NAGVMQNPRHLVRRRGQEARLRCSPMKGHSHVYWYRQLPEEGLKFMVYLQKENIIDESGMPKERFSAEFPKEGPSILRIQQVVRGDSAAYFCASSPRKDPPNYGYTFGSGTRLTVV.

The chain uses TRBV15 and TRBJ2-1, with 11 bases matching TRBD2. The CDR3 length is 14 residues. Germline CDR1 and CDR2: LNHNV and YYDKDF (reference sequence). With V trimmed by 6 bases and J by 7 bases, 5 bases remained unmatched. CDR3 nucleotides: TGTGCCACCAGGGCTAGCGGGGGGCGAAATGAGCAGTTCTTC. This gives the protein CATRASGGRNEQFF. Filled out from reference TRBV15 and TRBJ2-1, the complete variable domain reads DAMVIQNPRYQVTQFGKPVTLSCSQTLNHNVMYWYQQKSSQAPKLLFHYYDKDFNNEADTPDNFQSRRPNTSFCFLDIRSPGLGDTAMYLCATRASGGRNEQFFGPGTRLTVL.

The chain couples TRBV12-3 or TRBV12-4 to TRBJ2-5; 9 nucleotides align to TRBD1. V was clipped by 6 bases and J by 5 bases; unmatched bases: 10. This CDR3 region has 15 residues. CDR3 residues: CASSPRTGVWETQYF. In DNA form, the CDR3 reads TGTGCCAGCAGCCCGAGGACAGGGGTATGGGAGACCCAGTACTTC.

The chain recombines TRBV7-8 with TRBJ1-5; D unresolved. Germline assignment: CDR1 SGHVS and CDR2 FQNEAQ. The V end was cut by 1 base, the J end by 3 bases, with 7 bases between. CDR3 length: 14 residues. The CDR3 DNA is TGTGCCAGCAGCTTAGGGGTGATCAATCAGCCCCAGCATTTT. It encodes CASSLGVINQPQHF.

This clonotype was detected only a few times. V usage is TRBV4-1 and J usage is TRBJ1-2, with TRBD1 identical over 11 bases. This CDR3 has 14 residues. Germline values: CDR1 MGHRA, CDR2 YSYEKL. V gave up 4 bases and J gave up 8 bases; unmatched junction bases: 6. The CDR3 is CASSPPGQGVGYTF. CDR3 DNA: TGCGCCAGCAGCCCGCCGGGACAGGGGGTGGGCTACACCTTC.